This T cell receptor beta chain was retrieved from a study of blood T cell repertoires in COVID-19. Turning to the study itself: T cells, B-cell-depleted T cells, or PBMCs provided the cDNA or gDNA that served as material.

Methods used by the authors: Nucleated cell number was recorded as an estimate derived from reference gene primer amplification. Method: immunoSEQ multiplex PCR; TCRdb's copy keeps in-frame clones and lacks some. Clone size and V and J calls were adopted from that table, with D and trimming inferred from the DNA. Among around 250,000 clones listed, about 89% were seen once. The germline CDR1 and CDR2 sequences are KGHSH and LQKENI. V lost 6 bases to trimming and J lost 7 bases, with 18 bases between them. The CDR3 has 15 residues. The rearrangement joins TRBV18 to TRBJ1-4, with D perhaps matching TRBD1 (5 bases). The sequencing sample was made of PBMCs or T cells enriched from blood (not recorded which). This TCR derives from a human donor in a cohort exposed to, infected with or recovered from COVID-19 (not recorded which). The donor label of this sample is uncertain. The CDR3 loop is CASSQGADSSEKLFF. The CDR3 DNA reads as TGTGCCAGCTCCCAAGGAGCAGACAGCTCTGAAAAACTGTTTTTT.